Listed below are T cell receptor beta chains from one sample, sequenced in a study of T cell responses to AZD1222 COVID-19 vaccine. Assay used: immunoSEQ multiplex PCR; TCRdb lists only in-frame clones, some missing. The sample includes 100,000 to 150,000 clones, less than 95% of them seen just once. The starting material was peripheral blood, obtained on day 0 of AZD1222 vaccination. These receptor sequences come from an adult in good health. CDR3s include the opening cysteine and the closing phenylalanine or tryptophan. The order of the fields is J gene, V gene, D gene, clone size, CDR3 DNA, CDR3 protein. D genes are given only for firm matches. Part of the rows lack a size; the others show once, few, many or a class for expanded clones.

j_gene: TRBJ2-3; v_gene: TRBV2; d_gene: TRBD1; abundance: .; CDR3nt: TGTGCCAGCAGAGGGACAGGGGGCACAGATACGCAGTATTTT; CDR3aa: CASRGTGGTDTQYF
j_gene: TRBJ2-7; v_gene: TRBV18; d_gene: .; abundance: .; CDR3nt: TGTGCCAGCTCTGGCGACCTCGTAGGCGAGCAGTACTTC; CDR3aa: CASSGDLVGEQYF
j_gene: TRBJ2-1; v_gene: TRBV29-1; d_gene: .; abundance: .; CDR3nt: TGCAGCGGAGAGCAGGGGGGGTCCTACAATGAGCAGTTCTTC; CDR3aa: CSGEQGGSYNEQFF
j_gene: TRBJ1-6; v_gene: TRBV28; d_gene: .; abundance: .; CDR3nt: TGTGCCAGCAGTTCCCCTACGAGCTCCTATAATTCACCCCTCCACTTT; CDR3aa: CASSSPTSSYNSPLHF
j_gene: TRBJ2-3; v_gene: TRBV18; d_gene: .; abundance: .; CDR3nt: TGTGCCAGCTCACCACCGGTCAGCACAGATACGCAGTATTTT; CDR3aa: CASSPPVSTDTQYF
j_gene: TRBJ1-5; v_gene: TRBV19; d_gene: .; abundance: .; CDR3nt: TGTGCCAGTAGTCTCCAGGGCCAGTTCAATCAGCCCCAGCATTTT; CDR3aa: CASSLQGQFNQPQHF
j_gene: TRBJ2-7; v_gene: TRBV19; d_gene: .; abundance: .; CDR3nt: TGTGCCAGTAGGAAGGGTGCGATTTACGAGCAGTACTTC; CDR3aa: CASRKGAIYEQYF
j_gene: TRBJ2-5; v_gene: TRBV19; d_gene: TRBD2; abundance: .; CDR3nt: TGTGCCAGTAGTATAGGACTAGCGGGAATCCAAGAGACCCAGTACTTC; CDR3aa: CASSIGLAGIQETQYF
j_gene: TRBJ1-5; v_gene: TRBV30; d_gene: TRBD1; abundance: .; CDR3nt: TGTGCCTGGAGGTCTGGGACAGGGAATCAGCCCCAGCATTTT; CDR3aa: CAWRSGTGNQPQHF
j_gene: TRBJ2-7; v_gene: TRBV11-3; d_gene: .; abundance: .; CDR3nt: TGTGCCAGCAGCTTAGTGAAGGCGGGCGAGCAGTACTTC; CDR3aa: CASSLVKAGEQYF
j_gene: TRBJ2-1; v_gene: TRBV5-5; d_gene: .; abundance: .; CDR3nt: TGTGCCAGCAGCTTGGTGGGCTCAAACAATGAGCAGTTCTTC; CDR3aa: CASSLVGSNNEQFF
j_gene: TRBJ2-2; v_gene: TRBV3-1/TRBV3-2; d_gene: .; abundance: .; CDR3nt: TGTGCCAGCAGCCAGAGGGGTACCGGGGAGCTGTTTTTT; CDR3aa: CASSQRGTGELFF
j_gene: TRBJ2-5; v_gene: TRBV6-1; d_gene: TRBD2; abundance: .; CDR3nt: TGTGCCAGCAGTGAAATCAGCGGGAGGGCCAGAGAGACCCAGTACTTC; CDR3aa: CASSEISGRARETQYF
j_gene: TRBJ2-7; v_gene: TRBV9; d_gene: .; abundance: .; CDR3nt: TGTGCCAGCAGCGTATTAGCCGCAGATGGCGAGCAGTACTTC; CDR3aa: CASSVLAADGEQYF
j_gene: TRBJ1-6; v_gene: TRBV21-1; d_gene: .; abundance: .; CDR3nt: TGTGCCAGCAGCAAAAAGCCGTTATCCAATTCACCCCTCCACTTT; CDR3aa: CASSKKPLSNSPLHF
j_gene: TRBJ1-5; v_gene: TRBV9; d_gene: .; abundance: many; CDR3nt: TGTGCCAGCAGCGTAGATGGCCGGTATAGCAATCAGCCCCAGCATTTT; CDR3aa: CASSVDGRYSNQPQHF
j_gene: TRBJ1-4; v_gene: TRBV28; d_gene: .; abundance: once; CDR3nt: TGTGCCTCCTACCGGGCCGCTAATGAAAAACTGTTTTTT; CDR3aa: CASYRAANEKLFF
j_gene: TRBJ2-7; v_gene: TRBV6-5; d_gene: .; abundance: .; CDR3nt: TGTGCCACCTCCTTAGGCACCGGTGGGGTATACGAGCAGTACTTC; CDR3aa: CATSLGTGGVYEQYF
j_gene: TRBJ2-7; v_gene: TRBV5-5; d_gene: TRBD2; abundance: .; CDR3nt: TGTGCCAGCAGCGAGACTAGCGGGAGGGCCTACGAGCAGTACTTC; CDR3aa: CASSETSGRAYEQYF
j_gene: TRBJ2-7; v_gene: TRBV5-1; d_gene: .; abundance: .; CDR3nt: TGCGCCAGCAGCTTGCCCGTAGAAGGCGACGAATCCTACGAGCAGTACTTC; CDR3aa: CASSLPVEGDESYEQYF
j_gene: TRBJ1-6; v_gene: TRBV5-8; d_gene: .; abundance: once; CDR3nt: TGTGCCAGCAGCTTCGGAGGTCGGGTTTATAATTCACCCCTCCACTTT; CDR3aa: CASSFGGRVYNSPLHF
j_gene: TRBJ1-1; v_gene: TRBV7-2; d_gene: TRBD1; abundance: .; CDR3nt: TGTGCCAGCAGCTTAGTGACAGGGATACTCACTGAAGCTTTCTTT; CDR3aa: CASSLVTGILTEAFF
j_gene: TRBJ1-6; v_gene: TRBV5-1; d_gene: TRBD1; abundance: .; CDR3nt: TGCGCCAGCAGCTTGGTAGAGGGGGCATCACCCCTCCACTTT; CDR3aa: CASSLVEGASPLHF
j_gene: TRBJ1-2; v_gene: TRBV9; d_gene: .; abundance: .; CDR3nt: TGTGCCAGCAGCCCCTTTTCAGGGATTAACTATGGCTACACCTTC; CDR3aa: CASSPFSGINYGYTF
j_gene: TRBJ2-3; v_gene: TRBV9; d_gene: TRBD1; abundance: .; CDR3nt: TGTGCCAGCAGCGTACCCCTCCGACAGGGGCCAGATACGCAGTATTTT; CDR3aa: CASSVPLRQGPDTQYF
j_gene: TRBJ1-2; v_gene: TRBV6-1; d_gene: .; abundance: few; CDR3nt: TGTGCCAGCAGTGAAGCGGGCTCCTATGGCTACACCTTC; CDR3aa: CASSEAGSYGYTF
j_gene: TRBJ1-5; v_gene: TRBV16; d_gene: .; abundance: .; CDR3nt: TGTGCCAGCAGCCAAGACCCCAGGGTGACAGATCAGCCCCAGCATTTT; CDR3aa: CASSQDPRVTDQPQHF
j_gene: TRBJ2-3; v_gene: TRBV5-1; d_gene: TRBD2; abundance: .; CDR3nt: TGCGCCAGCAGCTACGACGGGAGGACAGATACGCAGTATTTT; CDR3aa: CASSYDGRTDTQYF
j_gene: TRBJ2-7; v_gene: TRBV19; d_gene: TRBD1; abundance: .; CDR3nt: TGTGCCAGTAGTAACCAGGGGGCCTACGAGCAGTACTTC; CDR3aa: CASSNQGAYEQYF
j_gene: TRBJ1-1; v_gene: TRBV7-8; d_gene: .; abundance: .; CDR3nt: TGTGCCAGCAGCGCCGACGGGAACACTGAAGCTTTCTTT; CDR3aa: CASSADGNTEAFF
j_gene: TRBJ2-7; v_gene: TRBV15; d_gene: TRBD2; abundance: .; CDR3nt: TGTGCCACCAGCAGAGAACTAGCGGGAGGGGAGCAGTACTTC; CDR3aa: CATSRELAGGEQYF
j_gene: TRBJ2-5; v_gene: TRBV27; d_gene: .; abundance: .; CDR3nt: TGTGCCAGCAGTTTAGGGGGCCGGGAGACCCAGTACTTC; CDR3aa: CASSLGGRETQYF
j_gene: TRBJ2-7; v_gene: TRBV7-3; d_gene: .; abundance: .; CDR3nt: TGTGCCAGCAGCCTACTAGGGGGTCCCTACGAGCAGTACTTC; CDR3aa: CASSLLGGPYEQYF
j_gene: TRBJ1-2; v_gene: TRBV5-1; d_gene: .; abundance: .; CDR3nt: TGCGCCAGCAGCTTGGTCCCGGGAGGCTACACCTTC; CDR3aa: CASSLVPGGYTF
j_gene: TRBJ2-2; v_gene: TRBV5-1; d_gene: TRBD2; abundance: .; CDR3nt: TGCGCCAGCAGCTTGGGCACCGGGACTAGTCGCACCGGGGAGCTGTTTTTT; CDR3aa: CASSLGTGTSRTGELFF
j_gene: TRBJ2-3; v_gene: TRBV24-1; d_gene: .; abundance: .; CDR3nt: TGTGCCACCAGTGATTTGACCACAGATACGCAGTATTTT; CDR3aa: CATSDLTTDTQYF
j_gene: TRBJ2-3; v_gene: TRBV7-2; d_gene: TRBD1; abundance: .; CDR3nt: TGTGCCAGCAGCTCATCACTTTCCGGGACAGGGGGAGATACGCAGTATTTT; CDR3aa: CASSSSLSGTGGDTQYF
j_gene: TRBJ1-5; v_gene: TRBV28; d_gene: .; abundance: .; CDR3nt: TGTGCCAGCAGCCTTGGACGGCCCCCTCAGCCCCAGCATTTT; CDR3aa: CASSLGRPPQPQHF
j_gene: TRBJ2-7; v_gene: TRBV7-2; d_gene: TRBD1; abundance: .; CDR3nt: TGTGCCAGCAGCTCAGACAGGGGAAGGAATACCGAGCAGTACTTC; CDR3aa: CASSSDRGRNTEQYF
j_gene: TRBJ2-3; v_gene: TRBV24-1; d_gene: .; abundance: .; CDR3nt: TGTGCCACCAGCCTCACTAGCACAGATACGCAGTATTTT; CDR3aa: CATSLTSTDTQYF
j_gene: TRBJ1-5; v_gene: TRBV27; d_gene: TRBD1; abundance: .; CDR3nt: TGTGCCAGCAGTCCAGGGGGGGGTAGCAATCAGCCCCAGCATTTT; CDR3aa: CASSPGGGSNQPQHF
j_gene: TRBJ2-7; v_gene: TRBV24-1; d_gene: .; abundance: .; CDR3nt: TGTGCCACCAGTGGGGACTCCTACGAGCAGTACTTC; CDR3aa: CATSGDSYEQYF
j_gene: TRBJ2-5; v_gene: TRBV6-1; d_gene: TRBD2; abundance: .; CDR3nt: TGTGCCAGCAGTGAAAGCGGGAGGGGAGAGACCCAGTACTTC; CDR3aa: CASSESGRGETQYF
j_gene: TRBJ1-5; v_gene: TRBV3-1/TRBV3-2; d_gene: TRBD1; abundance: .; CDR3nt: TGTGCCAGCAGCCAAGAGACAGGGACCTCGCATAAATCCCAGCCCCAGCATTTT; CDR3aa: CASSQETGTSHKSQPQHF
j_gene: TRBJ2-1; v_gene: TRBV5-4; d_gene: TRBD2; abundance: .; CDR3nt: TGTGCCAGCAGCCGTGCGGGAGGCTACAATGAGCAGTTCTTC; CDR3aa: CASSRAGGYNEQFF
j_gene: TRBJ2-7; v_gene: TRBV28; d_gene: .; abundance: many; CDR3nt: TGTGCCAGCAGTTTCCAGGGAGGTTCCTACGAGCAGTACTTC; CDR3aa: CASSFQGGSYEQYF
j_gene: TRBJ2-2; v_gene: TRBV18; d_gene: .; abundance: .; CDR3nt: TGTGCCAGCTCAGTTCAACAGGGGACTCATACCGGGGAGCTGTTTTTT; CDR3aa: CASSVQQGTHTGELFF